This TCR beta chain was sequenced during a study of blood T cell repertoires in COVID-19. About the research overall: Acute-phase and convalescent COVID-19 samples originated in the United States, Italy and Spain. T cells, B-cell-depleted T cells, or PBMCs provided the cDNA or gDNA that served as material.

Sequencing used immunoSEQ multiplex PCR; TCRdb keeps in-frame clones, though not all of them. The sample has about 430,000 clones, roughly 90% seen once. This clone appeared a few times. Those enrolled in Seattle joined during active infection and were followed longitudinally afterward. V was clipped by 4 bases and J by 4 bases; unmatched bases: 0. This CDR3 spans 12 amino acids. The germline CDR1 and CDR2 sequences are LNHDA and SQIVND (reference sequence). The V call is TRBV19, the J call TRBJ2-5, with TRBD2 identical over 7 bases. The TCR was taken from a man in his late teens or twenties with COVID-19, enrolled during active disease. Sequencing was carried out using peripheral blood. CDR3 DNA: TGTGCCAGTAGTAGCGGGAGAGAGACCCAGTACTTC. Its translation is CASSSGRETQYF.